What follows are 30 T cell receptor beta chains derived from one specimen sequenced in a study of CD8+CD57+ T cells in acquired aplastic anemia. Profiling of TCR beta VDJ combinations and CDR3 sequences used genomic DNA as template. MiXCR, run by TCRdb on the reads, gives a single entry per CDR3 protein. This sample has around 170,000 distinct CDR3 sequences, with 60% to 70% found just once. Sequenced input: sorted CD4+, CD8+, or CD8+CD57+ T cells (not recorded which) from PBMCs. The receptors here all came from a human donor in good health.

This chain connects TRBV9 to TRBJ1-1; D gene unclear. Germline V gene sequence: CDR1 SGDLS, CDR2 YYNGEE. There are 12 residues in the CDR3. V shed 4 bases and J shed 4 bases, with 8 bases lying between them. The CDR3 here is CASSSTRTEAFF. The CDR3 DNA is TGTGCCAGCAGCTCGACTCGCACTGAAGCTTTCTTT.

Turning to this clonotype: The junction and the germline gene differ at one end; a read error may be behind it. V usage is TRBV5-8 and J usage is TRBJ2-7, with D tentatively TRBD2 (7 bases). Germline V gene lookup returns CDR1 SGHTS and CDR2 YDEGEE. CDR3 size: 16 residues. The CDR3 region is CASSWEGGTPPYEQYF. CDR3 nucleotide sequence: TGCGCCAGCAGCTGGGAGGGGGGAACCCCACCCTACGAGCAGTACTTC.

This clonotype was recorded a few times. Relative to the germline gene, one junction end is altered; a read error may explain this. The chain is built from TRBV5-1 and TRBJ1-1; 7 nucleotides agree with TRBD1. Germline V gene lookup returns CDR1 SGHRS and CDR2 YFSETQ. There are 16 residues in the CDR3. The CDR3 DNA sequence: TGTGCCAGCAGCTTGCCCAGCGGGACAGTACACACTGAAGCTTTCTTT. Its protein is CASSLPSGTVHTEAFF.

The gene calls are TRBV6-4 and TRBJ2-1; 11 bases are shared with TRBD2. In germline, CDR1 is MRHNA, CDR2 SNTAGT. The CDR3 totals 16 residues. Trimming cost V 0 bases and J 4 bases; bases outside gene matches: 2. CDR3 DNA sequence: TGTGCCAGCAGTGACTCGAGACTAGCGGGGTACAATGAGCAGTTCTTC. It specifies CASSDSRLAGYNEQFF.

The chain recombines TRBV4-2 with TRBJ2-2, with D maybe TRBD1 (6 bases). The germline V gene has CDR1 LGHNA and CDR2 YNFKEQ. This CDR3 has 12 amino acids. V was shortened by 5 bases and J by 10 bases, with 11 bases between the two germline ends. Written as DNA, the CDR3 is TGTGCCAGCAGCGTACCGGGACAGGAGCTGTTTTTT. Protein sequence: CASSVPGQELFF.

The rearrangement uses TRBV7-2 and TRBJ2-5, with D possibly TRBD2 on 6 matching bases. CDR1 SGHTA and CDR2 FQGNSA come from the germline V gene. V lost 1 base, J lost 1 base, and 13 bases lay in between. The CDR3 has 16 residues. The CDR3 nucleotides are TGTGCCAGCAGCTTAGTTCGCCTGCGGGGCCAAGAGACCCAGTACTTC. Translated, it gives CASSLVRLRGQETQYF.

Only a few counts were recorded for this clonotype. One base away lies a much larger clone, so this may be a sequencing read error. The chain links TRBV28 to TRBJ2-2, with TRBD2 as a possible D gene (5 bases). Germline lookup yields CDR1 MDHEN and CDR2 SYDVKM. Trimming shortened V by 6 bases and J by 4 bases, and 9 bases separated the two germline ends. The CDR3 length is 13 residues. CDR3 protein: CASSYRGTGELFF. In DNA form, the CDR3 reads TGTGCCAGCAGCTACCGGGGCACCGGGGAGCTGTTTTTT.

This chain connects TRBV15 to TRBJ2-7; 8 bases agree with TRBD1. Germline V gives CDR1 LNHNV, CDR2 YYDKDF (reference sequence). With V trimmed by 3 bases and J by 1 base, 8 bases remained unmatched. There are 16 residues in the CDR3. CDR3 sequence: CATSRVTGDRSYEQYF. The CDR3 nucleotides read TGTGCCACCAGCAGGGTGACAGGGGATAGATCCTACGAGCAGTACTTC.

Many counts were recorded for this clonotype. This sequence joins TRBV29-1 and TRBJ1-2, with TRBD1 matching over 8 bases. V gave up 4 bases and J gave up 2 bases; unmatched junction bases: 6. This CDR3 comprises 14 residues. Germline V gene lookup returns CDR1 SQVTM and CDR2 ANQGSEA. This CDR3 reads CSVVEGQDNYGYTF. The CDR3 nucleotides read TGCAGCGTTGTGGAGGGACAGGACAACTATGGCTACACCTTC.

V gene TRBV9 combines with J gene TRBJ1-5; 9 bases are shared with TRBD1. The CDR3 is made up of 15 amino acids. Germline assignment: CDR1 SGDLS and CDR2 YYNGEE. Unmatched junction bases numbered 5, after V lost 0 bases and J lost 7 bases. This CDR3 is CASSVDDRGYQPQHF. CDR3 DNA sequence: TGTGCCAGCAGCGTAGATGACAGGGGGTACCAGCCCCAGCATTTT.

This rearrangement joins TRBV10-3 to TRBJ2-1; the match to TRBD2 covers 7 bases. Germline V lookup: CDR1 ENHRY, CDR2 SYGVKD. The junction had 10 bases not matched to a gene; V was cut back by 3 bases and J by 8 bases. This CDR3 contains 15 residues. The DNA of the CDR3 is TGTGCCATCAGTGATAGGGAGGGCCCGTCAGATGAGCAGTTCTTC. This translates into CAISDREGPSDEQFF.

This clonotype was counted between two and nine times. This rearrangement joins TRBV9 to TRBJ2-1; no firm D call. This CDR3 has 11 amino acids. V lost 5 bases and J 5 bases, leaving 5 bases between the germline ends. Germline CDR1 and CDR2: SGDLS and YYNGEE. The CDR3 DNA is TGTGCCAGCAGGCTGGACAATGAGCAGTTCTTC. It codes for CASRLDNEQFF.

The gene calls are TRBV19 and TRBJ2-2; the match to TRBD2 covers 10 bases. V dropped 7 bases and J dropped 1; count of bases not matched to a gene: 0. Germline V gives CDR1 LNHDA, CDR2 SQIVND (reference sequence). The CDR3 extends over 14 amino acids. DNA for the CDR3: TGTGCCAGTACTAGCGGGGGGAACACCGGGGAGCTGTTTTTT. It encodes CASTSGGNTGELFF.

The chain has TRBV19 and TRBJ2-7, with 7 bases lining up with TRBD2. Germline lookup yields CDR1 LNHDA and CDR2 SQIVND (reference sequence). The V and J ends lost 2 bases and 2 bases, in that order; junction bases with no gene match: 9. The CDR3 runs to 16 residues. The DNA for the CDR3 is TGTGCCAGTAGTATAACGGGGGGTTCTGGCACCTACGAGCAGTACTTC. Its translation is CASSITGGSGTYEQYF.

The chain has TRBV10-3 and TRBJ2-1; 7 bases match TRBD2. The germline gives CDR1 ENHRY, CDR2 SYGVKD. This CDR3 is 14 amino acids long. Trimming removed 9 bases from V and 1 base from J; junction bases left unmatched: 6. The CDR3 is CAMRERESYNEQFF. The CDR3 region has the DNA TGTGCCATGCGGGAGAGGGAATCCTACAATGAGCAGTTCTTC.

The chain recombines TRBV5-4 with TRBJ2-7, with a tentative D call TRBD2 (6 bases). The germline V gene has CDR1 SGHNT and CDR2 YYREEE (reference sequence). This CDR3 spans 14 amino acids. V lost 4 bases to trimming and J lost 8 bases, with 19 bases between them. CDR3 amino acids: CASSPWGVGWKQYF. CDR3 DNA sequence: TGTGCCAGCAGCCCCTGGGGGGTGGGTTGGAAGCAGTACTTC.

The chain combines TRBV28 with TRBJ1-5; 8 positions agree with TRBD1. The CDR3 is 16 amino acids. J was trimmed by 0 bases and V by 6 bases; bases with no gene match: 7. CDR1 is MDHEN and CDR2 is SYDVKM in the germline V gene. CDR3: CASRGGQGYSNQPQHF. CDR3 nucleotide sequence: TGTGCCAGCAGAGGAGGACAGGGCTATAGCAATCAGCCCCAGCATTTT.

On this clonotype: A read error may account for a junction end that differs from germline. This chain joins TRBV24-1 and TRBJ2-1; the match to TRBD1 covers 9 bases. This CDR3 contains 16 residues. Germline-derived CDR1 and CDR2 are KGHDR and SFDVKD. The CDR3, as DNA: TGTGCCACCAGTGATTCGCACAGGGGGCTCGTCAATAAGCAGTTCTTC. It codes for CATSDSHRGLVNKQFF.

The CDR3 DNA is TGCAGTGCCAACTTGGGAGCAGGGATTGGCAATGAGCAGTTCTTC. Protein product: CSANLGAGIGNEQFF. The rearrangement uses TRBV20-1 and TRBJ2-1; perhaps D is TRBD1 or TRBD2 (5 bases each). Trimming pared 6 bases from V and 6 bases from J, leaving 21 bases between. This CDR3 spans 15 amino acids. In germline, CDR1 is DFQATT, CDR2 SNEGSKA (reference sequence).

This clonotype was seen ten or more times. The chain joins TRBV11-2 to TRBJ2-6; D is unresolved. This CDR3 region has 16 residues. V was clipped by 2 bases and J by 1 base, with 9 bases between them. Per germline, CDR1 SGHAT and CDR2 FQNNGV. CDR3 DNA sequence: TGTGCCAGCAGCTTAATCGGGCAGTCTGGGGCCAACGTCCTGACTTTC. Its protein is CASSLIGQSGANVLTF.

This clonotype was counted a few times. The chain recombines TRBV10-3 with TRBJ2-3; the D is unclear. This CDR3 spans 12 amino acids. In germline, CDR1 is ENHRY, CDR2 SYGVKD. Trimming left V 4 bases short and J 6 bases short, with 8 bases between. In DNA, the CDR3 is TGTGCCATCAGTGTTAATGGGGATACGCAGTATTTT. Translated: CAISVNGDTQYF.

The DNA of the CDR3 is TGCGCCAGCAGGGGACTAGCGGGAGGGTTTTACTCCTACGAGCAGTACTTC. Translation: CASRGLAGGFYSYEQYF. This chain joins TRBV10-2 and TRBJ2-7; 16 bases line up with TRBD2. Germline assignment: CDR1 WSHSY and CDR2 SAAADI. Losses at the gene ends were 6 bases for V and 0 bases for J; bases not matched to a gene: 5. This CDR3 is 17 amino acids long.

The chain combines TRBV15 with TRBJ2-7; D gene unclear. The CDR3 totals 13 residues. CDR1 and CDR2 (germline): LNHNV, YYDKDF (reference sequence). V lost 5 bases, J lost 0 bases, and 8 bases lay in between. The CDR3 spells CATSAQSSYEQYF. The CDR3 DNA reads TGTGCCACCAGCGCGCAGAGCTCCTACGAGCAGTACTTC.

In this sample, this clonotype turned up a few times. This chain links TRBV20-1 with TRBJ2-7, with TRBD1 matching 8 bases. This CDR3 is built from 15 residues. The germline gives CDR1 DFQATT, CDR2 SNEGSKA (reference sequence). V lost 0 bases, J lost 2 bases, and 6 bases stayed unmatched. CDR3 sequence (DNA): TGCAGTGCTAGAGACCGACAGGGGATAGCCTACGAGCAGTACTTC. Protein: CSARDRQGIAYEQYF.

This clonotype was picked up many times. The CDR3 DNA is TGTGCCAGCAGCCTAACCTACGAGCAGTACTTC. Amino acids: CASSLTYEQYF. This sequence joins TRBV7-9 and TRBJ2-7; D gene unclear. Germline CDR1 and CDR2: SEHNR and FQNEAQ (reference sequence). V lost 5 bases, J lost 2 bases, and 4 bases lay in between. The length of the CDR3 is 11 residues.

Comments on this clonotype: One end of the junction is discordant with germline, which a read error may explain. The rearrangement uses TRBV19 and TRBJ2-7; D is possibly TRBD2 (6 bases). Germline CDR1 is LNHDA and CDR2 is SQIVND (reference sequence). The CDR3 is 14 amino acids. This CDR3 is CASSIGRSSYEQYF. The CDR3 DNA is TGTGCTAGTAGTATAGGGAGGAGCTCCTACGAGCAGTACTTC.

The J gene is TRBJ2-5, the V gene TRBV15; 9 nucleotides line up with TRBD1. V shed 4 bases and J 5 bases; nucleotides not matched to a gene: 8. CDR1 is LNHNV, CDR2 YYDKDF, per germline (reference sequence). There are 15 residues in the CDR3. The CDR3 sequence: CATSKTGGVGETQYF. The CDR3 DNA reads as TGTGCCACCAGCAAAACAGGGGGCGTCGGGGAGACCCAGTACTTC. The entire variable domain, with the rest obtained from reference TRBV15 and TRBJ2-5, is as follows: DAMVIQNPRYQVTQFGKPVTLSCSQTLNHNVMYWYQQKSSQAPKLLFHYYDKDFNNEADTPDNFQSRRPNTSFCFLDIRSPGLGDTAMYLCATSKTGGVGETQYFGPGTRLLVL.

This clonotype has just one count. The chain recombines TRBV6-4 with TRBJ2-3; D possibly corresponds to TRBD1 (5 bases). This CDR3 has 13 residues. Trimming pared 2 bases from V and 9 bases from J, leaving 12 bases between. CDR1 and CDR2 (germline): MRHNA, SNTAGT. The CDR3 coding sequence is TGTGCCAGCAGTGACGGGGCTAGTATAACGCAGTATTTT. Encoded protein: CASSDGASITQYF.

The chain combines TRBV7-2 with TRBJ1-6, with a weak D call TRBD1 (6 bases). In germline, CDR1 is SGHTA, CDR2 FQGNSA. V gave up 0 bases and J gave up 0 bases, with 24 bases separating them. The CDR3 length is 22 residues. In DNA form, the CDR3 reads TGTGCCAGCAGCTTAGCGCTCCTCGGGGGCGAGCGACCTAGCTCCTATAATTCACCCCTCCACTTT. This translates into CASSLALLGGERPSSYNSPLHF.

This chain uses TRBV2 with TRBJ1-4; TRBD1 aligns across 7 bases. Unmatched junction bases numbered 8, after V lost 6 bases and J lost 7 bases. CDR1 and CDR2 (germline): SNHLY, FYNNEI. There are 14 residues in the CDR3. CDR3 amino acids: CASRDRTGLEKLFF. As DNA, the CDR3 is TGTGCCAGCAGGGATAGGACAGGCCTTGAAAAACTGTTTTTT.